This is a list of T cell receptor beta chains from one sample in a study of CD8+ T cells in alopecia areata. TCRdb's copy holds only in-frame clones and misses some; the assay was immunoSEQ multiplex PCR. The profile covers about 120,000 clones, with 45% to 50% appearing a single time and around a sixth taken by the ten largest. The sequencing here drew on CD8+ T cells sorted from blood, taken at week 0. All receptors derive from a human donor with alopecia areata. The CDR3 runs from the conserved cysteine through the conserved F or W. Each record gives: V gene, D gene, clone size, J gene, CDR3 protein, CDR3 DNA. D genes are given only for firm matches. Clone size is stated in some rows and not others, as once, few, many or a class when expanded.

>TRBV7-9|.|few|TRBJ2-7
CASSLATGYEQYF
TGTGCCAGCAGCTTAGCGACAGGTTACGAGCAGTACTTC
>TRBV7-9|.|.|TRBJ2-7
CASSAGGPYEQYF
TGTGCCAGCAGTGCCGGGGGCCCCTACGAGCAGTACTTC
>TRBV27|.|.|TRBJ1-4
CASSHRHATNEKLFF
TGTGCCAGCAGTCATAGACACGCAACTAATGAAAAACTGTTTTTT
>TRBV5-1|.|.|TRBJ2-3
CASSHGPPGTDTQYF
TGCGCCAGCAGCCATGGGCCCCCAGGAACAGATACGCAGTATTTT
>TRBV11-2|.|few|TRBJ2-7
CASSFQVRDEQYF
TGTGCCAGCAGCTTCCAGGTGCGGGACGAGCAGTACTTC
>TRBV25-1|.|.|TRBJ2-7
CASSKTAYEQYF
TGTGCCAGCAGTAAAACAGCCTACGAGCAGTACTTC
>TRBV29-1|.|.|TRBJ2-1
CSVDVLGANEQFF
TGCAGCGTTGATGTCTTAGGGGCCAATGAGCAGTTCTTC
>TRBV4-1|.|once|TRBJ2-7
CASSQGPEYEQYF
TGCGCCAGCAGCCAAGGACCCGAGTACGAGCAGTACTTC
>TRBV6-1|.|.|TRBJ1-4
CASSDAAEKLFF
TGTGCCAGCAGTGACGCGGCTGAAAAACTGTTTTTT
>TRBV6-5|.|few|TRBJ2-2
CASSYRDTGELFF
TGTGCCAGCAGTTACCGGGATACCGGGGAGCTGTTTTTT